This TCR beta chain came from a study of blood T cells in healthy people across ages. Study-level findings and limits: Among T cells, TCR beta diversity per million cells dropped roughly linearly as age rose.

It was approximately 10 milliliters of peripheral blood that were drawn from each donor. A sample-barcoded 5' primer and a J-beta primer mix were used in a second PCR of roughly 7 to 12 cycles. A 12-random-nucleotide template-switch adaptor tagged each cDNA molecule. TCRdb reprocessed the 5' RACE reads with MiXCR, giving one entry per CDR3 protein. The sample lists about 680,000 distinct CDR3 sequences, around 45% occurring once. There are 13 residues in the CDR3. The V gene's germline CDR1 is SGHTA and CDR2 FQGTGA. Points on this clonotype: Its antigen is unidentified.

The sequencing input was blood. V is TRBV7-3 and J is TRBJ2-7; D unclear. The last part of the DNA fits TRBJ2-5 better; the J call may be wrong. The source is a woman aged 55-70 years in good health. DNA of the CDR3: TGTGCCAGCAGCGCCTGGTTGTGGGAGACCCAGTACTTC. It yields the protein CASSAWLWETQYF.